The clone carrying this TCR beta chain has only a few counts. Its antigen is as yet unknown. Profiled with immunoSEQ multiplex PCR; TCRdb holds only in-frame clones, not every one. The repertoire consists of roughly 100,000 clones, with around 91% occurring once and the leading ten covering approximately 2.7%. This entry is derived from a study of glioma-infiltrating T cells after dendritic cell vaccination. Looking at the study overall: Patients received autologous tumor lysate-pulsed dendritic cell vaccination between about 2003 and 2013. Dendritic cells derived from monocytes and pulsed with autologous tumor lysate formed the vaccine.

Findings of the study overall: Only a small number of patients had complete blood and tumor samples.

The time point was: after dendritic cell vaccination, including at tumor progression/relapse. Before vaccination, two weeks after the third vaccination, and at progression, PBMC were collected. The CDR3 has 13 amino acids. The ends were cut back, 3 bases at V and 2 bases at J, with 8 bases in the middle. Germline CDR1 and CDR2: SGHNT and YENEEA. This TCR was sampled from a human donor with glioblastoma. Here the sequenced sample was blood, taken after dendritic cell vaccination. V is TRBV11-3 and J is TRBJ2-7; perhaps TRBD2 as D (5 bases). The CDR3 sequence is CASSLASTYEQYF. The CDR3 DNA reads TGTGCCAGCAGCTTGGCTAGCACCTACGAGCAGTACTTC. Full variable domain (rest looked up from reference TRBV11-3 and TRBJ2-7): EAGVVQSPRYKIIEKKQPVAFWCNPISGHNTLYWYLQNLGQGPELLIRYENEEAVDDSQLPKDRFSAERLKGVDSTLKIQPAELGDSAVYLCASSLASTYEQYFGPGTRLTVT.